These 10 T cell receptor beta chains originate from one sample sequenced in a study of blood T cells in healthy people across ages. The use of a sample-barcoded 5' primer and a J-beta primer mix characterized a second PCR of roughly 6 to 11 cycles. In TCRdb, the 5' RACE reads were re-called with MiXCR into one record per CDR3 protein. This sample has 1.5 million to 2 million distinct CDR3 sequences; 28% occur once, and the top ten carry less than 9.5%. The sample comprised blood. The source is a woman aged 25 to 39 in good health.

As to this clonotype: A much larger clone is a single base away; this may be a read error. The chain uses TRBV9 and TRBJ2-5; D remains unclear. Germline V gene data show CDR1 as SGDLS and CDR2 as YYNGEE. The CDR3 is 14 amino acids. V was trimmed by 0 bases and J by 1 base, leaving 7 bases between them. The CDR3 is CASSVEDGQETQYF. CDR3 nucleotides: TGTGCCAGCAGCGTAGAGGACGGCCAAGAGACCCAGTACTTC. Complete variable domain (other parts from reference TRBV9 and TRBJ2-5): DSGVTQTPKHLITATGQRVTLRCSPRSGDLSVYWYQQSLDQGLQFLIQYYNGEERAKGNILERFSAQQFPDLHSELNLSSLELGDSALYFCASSVEDGQETQYFGPGTRLLVL.

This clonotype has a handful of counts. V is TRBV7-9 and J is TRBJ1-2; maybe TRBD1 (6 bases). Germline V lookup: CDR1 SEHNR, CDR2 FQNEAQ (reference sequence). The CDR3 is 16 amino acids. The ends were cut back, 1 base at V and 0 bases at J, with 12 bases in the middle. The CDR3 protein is CASSLVGASANYGYTF. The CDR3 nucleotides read TGTGCCAGCAGCTTAGTGGGGGCCTCAGCTAACTATGGCTACACCTTC.

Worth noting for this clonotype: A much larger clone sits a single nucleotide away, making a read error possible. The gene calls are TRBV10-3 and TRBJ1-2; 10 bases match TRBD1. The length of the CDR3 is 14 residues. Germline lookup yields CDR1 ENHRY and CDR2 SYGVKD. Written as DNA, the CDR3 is TGTGCCCTCGGACAGGGGGGACAAATCTATGACTACACCTTC. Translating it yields CALGQGGQIYDYTF.

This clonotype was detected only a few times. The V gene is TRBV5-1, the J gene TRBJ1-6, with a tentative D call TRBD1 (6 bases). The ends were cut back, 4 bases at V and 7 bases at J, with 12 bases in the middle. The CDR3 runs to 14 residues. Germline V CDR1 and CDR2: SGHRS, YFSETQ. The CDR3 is CASSQQGRNSPLHF. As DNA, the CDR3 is TGCGCCAGCAGCCAACAGGGCCGGAATTCACCCCTCCACTTT.

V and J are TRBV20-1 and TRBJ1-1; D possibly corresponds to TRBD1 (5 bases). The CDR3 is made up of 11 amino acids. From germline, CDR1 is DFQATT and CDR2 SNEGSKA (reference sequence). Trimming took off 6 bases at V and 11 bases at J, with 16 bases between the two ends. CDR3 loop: CSARRGLSAFF. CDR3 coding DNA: TGCAGTGCCCGCCGGGGACTAAGTGCTTTCTTT.

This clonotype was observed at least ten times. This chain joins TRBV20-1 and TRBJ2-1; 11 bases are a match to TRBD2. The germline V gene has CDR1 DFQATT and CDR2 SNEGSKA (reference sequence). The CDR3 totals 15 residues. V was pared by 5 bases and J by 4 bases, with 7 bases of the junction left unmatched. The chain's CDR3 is CSARGLAASYNEQFF. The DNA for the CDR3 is TGCAGTGCTCGGGGACTAGCGGCGTCTTACAATGAGCAGTTCTTC.

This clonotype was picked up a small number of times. The CDR3 sequence is CASSEFTGFVGGGRETQYF. CDR3 nucleotides: TGTGCCAGCAGTGAATTTACAGGTTTCGTGGGCGGGGGGAGAGAGACCCAGTACTTC. This rearrangement joins TRBV25-1 to TRBJ2-5; 8 positions match TRBD2. V shed 1 base and J 4 bases; nucleotides not matched to a gene: 17. The CDR3 spans 19 residues. Looked up from germline, CDR1 is MGHDK and CDR2 is SYGVNS.

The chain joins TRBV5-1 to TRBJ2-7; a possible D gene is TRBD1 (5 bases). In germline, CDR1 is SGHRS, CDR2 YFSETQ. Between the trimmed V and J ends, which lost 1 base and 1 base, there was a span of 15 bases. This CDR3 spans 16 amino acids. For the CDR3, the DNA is TGCGCCAGCAGCTTGAGGGGTGGGGAATCTTCCTACGAGCAGTACTTC. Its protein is CASSLRGGESSYEQYF. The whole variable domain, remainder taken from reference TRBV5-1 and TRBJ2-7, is KAGVTQTPRYLIKTRGQQVTLSCSPISGHRSVSWYQQTPGQGLQFLFEYFSETQRNKGNFPGRFSGRQFSNSRSEMNVSTLELGDSALYLCASSLRGGESSYEQYFGPGTRLTVT.

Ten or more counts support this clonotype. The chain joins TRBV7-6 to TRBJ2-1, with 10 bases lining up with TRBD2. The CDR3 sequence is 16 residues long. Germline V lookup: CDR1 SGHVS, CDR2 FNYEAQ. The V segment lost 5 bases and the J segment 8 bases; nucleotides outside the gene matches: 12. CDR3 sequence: CASSPNSGGLGHEQFF. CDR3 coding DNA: TGTGCCAGCAGCCCTAATAGCGGGGGGTTGGGTCATGAGCAGTTCTTC.

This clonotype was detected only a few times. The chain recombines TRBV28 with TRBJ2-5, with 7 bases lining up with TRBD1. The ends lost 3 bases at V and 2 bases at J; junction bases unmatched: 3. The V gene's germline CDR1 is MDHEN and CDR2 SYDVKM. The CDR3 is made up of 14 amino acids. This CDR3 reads CASSLIRGQETQYF. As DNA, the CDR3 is TGTGCCAGCAGTTTGATCAGGGGGCAAGAGACCCAGTACTTC.